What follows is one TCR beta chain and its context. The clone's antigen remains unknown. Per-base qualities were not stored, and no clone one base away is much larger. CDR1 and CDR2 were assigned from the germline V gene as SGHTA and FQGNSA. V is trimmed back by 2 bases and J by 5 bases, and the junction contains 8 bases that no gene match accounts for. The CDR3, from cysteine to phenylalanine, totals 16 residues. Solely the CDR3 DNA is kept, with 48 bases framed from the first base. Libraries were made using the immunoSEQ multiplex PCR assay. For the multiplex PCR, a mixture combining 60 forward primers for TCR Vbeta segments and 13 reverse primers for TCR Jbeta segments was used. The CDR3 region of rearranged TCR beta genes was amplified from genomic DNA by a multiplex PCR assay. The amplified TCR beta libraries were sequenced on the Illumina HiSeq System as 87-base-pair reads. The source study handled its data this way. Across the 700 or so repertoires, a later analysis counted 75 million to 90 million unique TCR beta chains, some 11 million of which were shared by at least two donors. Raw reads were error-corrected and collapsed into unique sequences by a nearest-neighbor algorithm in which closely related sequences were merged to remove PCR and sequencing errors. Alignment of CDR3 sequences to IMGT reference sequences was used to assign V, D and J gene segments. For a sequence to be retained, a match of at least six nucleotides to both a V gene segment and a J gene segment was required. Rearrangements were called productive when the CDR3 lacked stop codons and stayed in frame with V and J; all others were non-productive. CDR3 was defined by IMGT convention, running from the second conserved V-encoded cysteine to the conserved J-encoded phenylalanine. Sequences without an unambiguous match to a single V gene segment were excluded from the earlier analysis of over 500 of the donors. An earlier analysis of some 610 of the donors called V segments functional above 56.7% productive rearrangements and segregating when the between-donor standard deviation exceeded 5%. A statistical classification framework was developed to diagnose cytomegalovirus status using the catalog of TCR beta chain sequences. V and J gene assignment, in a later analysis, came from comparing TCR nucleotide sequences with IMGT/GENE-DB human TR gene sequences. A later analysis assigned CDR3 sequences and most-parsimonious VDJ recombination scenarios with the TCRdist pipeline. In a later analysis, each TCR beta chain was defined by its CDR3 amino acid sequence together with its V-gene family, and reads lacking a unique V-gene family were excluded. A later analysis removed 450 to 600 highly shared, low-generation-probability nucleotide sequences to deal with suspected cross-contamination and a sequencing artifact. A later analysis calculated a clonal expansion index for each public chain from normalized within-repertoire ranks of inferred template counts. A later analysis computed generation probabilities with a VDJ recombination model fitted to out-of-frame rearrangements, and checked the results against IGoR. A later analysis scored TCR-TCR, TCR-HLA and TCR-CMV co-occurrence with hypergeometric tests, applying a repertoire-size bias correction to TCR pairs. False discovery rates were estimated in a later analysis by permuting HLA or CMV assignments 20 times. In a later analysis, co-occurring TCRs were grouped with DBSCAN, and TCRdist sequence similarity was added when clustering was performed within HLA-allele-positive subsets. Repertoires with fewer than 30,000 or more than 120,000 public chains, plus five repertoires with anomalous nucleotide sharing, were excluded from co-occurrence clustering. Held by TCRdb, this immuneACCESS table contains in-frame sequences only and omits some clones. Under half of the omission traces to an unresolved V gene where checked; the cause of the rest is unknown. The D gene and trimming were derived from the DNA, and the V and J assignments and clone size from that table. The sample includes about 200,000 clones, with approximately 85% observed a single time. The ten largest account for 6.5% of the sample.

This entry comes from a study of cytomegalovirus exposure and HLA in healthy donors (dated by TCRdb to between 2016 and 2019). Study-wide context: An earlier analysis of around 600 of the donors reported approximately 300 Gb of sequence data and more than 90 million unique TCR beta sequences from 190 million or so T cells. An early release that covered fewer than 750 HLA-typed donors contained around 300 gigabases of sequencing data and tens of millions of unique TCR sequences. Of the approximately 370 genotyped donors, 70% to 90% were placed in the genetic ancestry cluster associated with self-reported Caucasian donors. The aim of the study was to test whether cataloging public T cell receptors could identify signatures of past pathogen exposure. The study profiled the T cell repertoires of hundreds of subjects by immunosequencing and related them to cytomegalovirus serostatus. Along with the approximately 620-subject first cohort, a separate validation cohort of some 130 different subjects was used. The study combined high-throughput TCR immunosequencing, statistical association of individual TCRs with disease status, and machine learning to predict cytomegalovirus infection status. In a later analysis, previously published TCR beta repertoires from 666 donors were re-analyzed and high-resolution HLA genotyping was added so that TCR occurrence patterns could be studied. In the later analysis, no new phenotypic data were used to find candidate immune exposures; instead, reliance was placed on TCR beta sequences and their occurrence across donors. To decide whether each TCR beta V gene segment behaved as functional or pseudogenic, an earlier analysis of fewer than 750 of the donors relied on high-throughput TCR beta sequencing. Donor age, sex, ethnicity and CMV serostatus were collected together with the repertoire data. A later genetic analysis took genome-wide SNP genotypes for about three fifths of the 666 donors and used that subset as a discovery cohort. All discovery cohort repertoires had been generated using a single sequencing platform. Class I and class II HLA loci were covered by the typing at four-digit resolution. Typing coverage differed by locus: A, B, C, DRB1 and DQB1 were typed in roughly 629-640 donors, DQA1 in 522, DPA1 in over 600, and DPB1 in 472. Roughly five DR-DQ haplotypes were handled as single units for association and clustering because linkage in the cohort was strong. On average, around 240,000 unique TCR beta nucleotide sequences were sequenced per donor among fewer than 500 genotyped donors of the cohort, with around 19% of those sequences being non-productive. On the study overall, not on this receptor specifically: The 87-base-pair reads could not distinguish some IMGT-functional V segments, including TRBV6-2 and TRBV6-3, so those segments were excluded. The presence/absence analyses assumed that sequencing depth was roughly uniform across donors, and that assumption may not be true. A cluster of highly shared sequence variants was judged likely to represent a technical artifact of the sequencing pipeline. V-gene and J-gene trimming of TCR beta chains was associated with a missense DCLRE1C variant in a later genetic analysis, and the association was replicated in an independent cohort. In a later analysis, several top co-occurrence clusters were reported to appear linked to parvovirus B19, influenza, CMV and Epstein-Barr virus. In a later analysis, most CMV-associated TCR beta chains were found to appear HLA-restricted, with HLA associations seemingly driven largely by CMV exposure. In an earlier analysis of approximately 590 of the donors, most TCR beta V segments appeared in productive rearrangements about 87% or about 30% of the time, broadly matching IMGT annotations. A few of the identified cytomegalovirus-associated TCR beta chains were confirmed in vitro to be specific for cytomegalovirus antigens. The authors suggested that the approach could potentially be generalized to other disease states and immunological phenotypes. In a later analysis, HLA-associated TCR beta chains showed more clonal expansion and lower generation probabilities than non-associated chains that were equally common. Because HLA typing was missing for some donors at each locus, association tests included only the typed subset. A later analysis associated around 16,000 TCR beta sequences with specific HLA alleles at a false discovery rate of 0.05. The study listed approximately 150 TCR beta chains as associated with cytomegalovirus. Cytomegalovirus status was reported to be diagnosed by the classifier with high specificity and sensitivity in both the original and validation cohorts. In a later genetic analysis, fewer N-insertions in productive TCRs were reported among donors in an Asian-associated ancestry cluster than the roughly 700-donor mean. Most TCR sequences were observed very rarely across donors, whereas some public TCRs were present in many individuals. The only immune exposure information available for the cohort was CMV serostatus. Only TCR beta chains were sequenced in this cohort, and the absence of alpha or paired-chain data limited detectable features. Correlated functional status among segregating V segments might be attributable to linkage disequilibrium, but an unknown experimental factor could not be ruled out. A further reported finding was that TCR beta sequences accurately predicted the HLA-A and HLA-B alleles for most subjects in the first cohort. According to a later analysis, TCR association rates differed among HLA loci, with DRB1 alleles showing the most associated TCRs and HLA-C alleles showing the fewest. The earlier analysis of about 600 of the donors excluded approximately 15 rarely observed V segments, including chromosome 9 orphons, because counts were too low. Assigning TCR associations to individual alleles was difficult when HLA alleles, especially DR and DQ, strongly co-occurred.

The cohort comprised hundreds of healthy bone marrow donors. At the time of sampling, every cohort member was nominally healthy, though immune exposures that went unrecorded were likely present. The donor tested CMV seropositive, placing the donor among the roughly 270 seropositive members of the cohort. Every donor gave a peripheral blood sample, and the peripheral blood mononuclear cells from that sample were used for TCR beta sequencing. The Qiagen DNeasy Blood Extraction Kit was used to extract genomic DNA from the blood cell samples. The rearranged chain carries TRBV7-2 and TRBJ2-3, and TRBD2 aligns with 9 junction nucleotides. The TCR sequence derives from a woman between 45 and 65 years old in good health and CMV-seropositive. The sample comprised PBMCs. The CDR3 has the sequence CASSLSAAGGQDTQYF. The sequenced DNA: TGTGCCAGCAGCTTATCGGCGGCGGGGGGGCAAGATACGCAGTATTTT.